The 6 T cell receptor beta chains reported below all come from one sample, sequenced in a study of CD8 T cells in Susac syndrome. Reverse transcription of roughly 0.5 to 1 ug RNA was performed with random hexamers. Each CDR3 protein gets one entry after TCRdb re-called the immunoSEQ multiplex PCR reads with MiXCR. This table has 350,000 to 550,000 distinct CDR3 sequences, 75% to 90% appearing once. The sequencing input was CD8+ T cells from PBMCs. The source is a human donor with multiple sclerosis.

The rearrangement joins TRBV28 to TRBJ1-1, with D uncertain. CDR1 and CDR2 from the germline V gene are MDHEN and SYDVKM. Deletions cut 6 bases from V and 1 base from J, with 12 bases between. The CDR3 extends over 14 amino acids. The CDR3 loop is CASSPWAPNTEAFF. The CDR3 bases are TGTGCCAGCAGCCCATGGGCCCCGAACACTGAAGCTTTCTTT.

V usage is TRBV29-1 and J usage is TRBJ2-7; tentatively, D is TRBD1 (6 bases). Germline V CDR1 and CDR2: SQVTM, ANQGSEA. The length of the CDR3 is 13 residues. Trimming cost V 5 bases and J 3 bases, with 14 bases left between them. The CDR3 loop is CSVRGQRGYEQYF. The CDR3 bases are TGCAGCGTTCGAGGACAGCGAGGCTACGAGCAGTACTTC.

The V gene is TRBV29-1, the J gene TRBJ2-7; D perhaps matches TRBD1 (5 bases). The V gene lost 2 bases and the J gene lost 5 bases, with 10 bases spanning the gap. Germline CDR1 and CDR2: SQVTM and ANQGSEA. This CDR3 has 12 amino acids. The CDR3 sequence is CSVEQGPHEQYF. Here the CDR3 DNA reads TGCAGCGTTGAACAGGGCCCCCACGAGCAGTACTTC.

The V call is TRBV9, the J call TRBJ2-1, with 11 bases fitting TRBD2. With V trimmed by 2 bases and J by 3 bases, 4 bases remained unmatched. The CDR3 contains 16 residues. CDR1 SGDLS and CDR2 YYNGEE come from the germline V gene. The CDR3: CASSVRLAGYYNEQFF. Here the CDR3 DNA reads TGTGCCAGCAGCGTGAGACTAGCGGGATACTACAATGAGCAGTTCTTC.

The V call is TRBV5-1, the J call TRBJ1-6; TRBD1 agrees at 7 bases. Germline-derived CDR1 and CDR2 are SGHRS and YFSETQ. V gave up 1 base and J gave up 7 bases; unmatched junction bases: 11. The CDR3 contains 17 residues. The CDR3 reads CASSLPKNGTANSPLHF. In DNA form, the CDR3 reads TGCGCCAGCAGCTTGCCTAAGAACGGGACAGCGAATTCACCCCTCCACTTT.

This chain uses TRBV27 with TRBJ1-1, with D tentatively TRBD1 (5 bases). This CDR3 contains 14 residues. The V end was cut by 5 bases, the J end by 0 bases, with 10 bases between. From germline, CDR1 is MNHEY and CDR2 SMNVEV (reference sequence). DNA of the CDR3: TGTGCCAGCAGTGGGACGGTTATGAACACTGAAGCTTTCTTT. Translated, it gives CASSGTVMNTEAFF.